This entry features one T cell receptor (beta chain) sequence. This sample is drawn from a study of blood T cell repertoires in COVID-19. Whole-study context: Sites across the United States, Italy and Spain contributed samples from acute and convalescent COVID-19.

Per the original methods: Estimated nucleated cell counts came from reference gene primer amplification. Only in-frame clones appear in the TCRdb table, and some are missing; sequencing was by immunoSEQ multiplex PCR. The D gene and trimming were derived from the DNA, and the V and J assignments and clone size from that table. The data hold just over 300,000 clones, with around 90% observed a single time. Adults between roughly 18 and 90 years of age took part from 24 US areas. The receptor's source is a young woman who had recovered from COVID-19. What was sequenced was PBMCs or T cells enriched from blood (not recorded which).

CDR3 protein: CASSLVGTGGLRQPQHF. The CDR3 DNA reads TGTGCCAGCAGCTTAGTGGGCACCGGAGGGCTTCGTCAGCCCCAGCATTTT. This sequence joins TRBV7-8 and TRBJ1-5; D is uncertain. The CDR3 is made up of 17 amino acids. V shed 1 base and J shed 6 bases, with 19 bases lying between them. Looked up from germline, CDR1 is SGHVS and CDR2 is FQNEAQ.